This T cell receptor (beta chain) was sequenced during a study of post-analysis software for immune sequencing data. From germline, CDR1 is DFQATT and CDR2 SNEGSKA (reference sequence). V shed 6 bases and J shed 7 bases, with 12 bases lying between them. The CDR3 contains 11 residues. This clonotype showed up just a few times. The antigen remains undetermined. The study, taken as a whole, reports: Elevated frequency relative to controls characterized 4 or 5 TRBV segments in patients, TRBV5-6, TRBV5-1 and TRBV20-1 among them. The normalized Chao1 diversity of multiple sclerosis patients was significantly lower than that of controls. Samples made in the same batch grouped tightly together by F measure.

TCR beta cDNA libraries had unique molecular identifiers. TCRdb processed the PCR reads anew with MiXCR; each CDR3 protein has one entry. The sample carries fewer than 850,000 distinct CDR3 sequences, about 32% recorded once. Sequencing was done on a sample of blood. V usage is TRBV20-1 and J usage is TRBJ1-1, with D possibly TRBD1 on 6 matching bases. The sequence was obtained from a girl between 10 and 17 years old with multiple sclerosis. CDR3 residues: CSAPRQVEAFF. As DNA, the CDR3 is TGCAGTGCACCTAGACAGGTTGAAGCTTTCTTT.